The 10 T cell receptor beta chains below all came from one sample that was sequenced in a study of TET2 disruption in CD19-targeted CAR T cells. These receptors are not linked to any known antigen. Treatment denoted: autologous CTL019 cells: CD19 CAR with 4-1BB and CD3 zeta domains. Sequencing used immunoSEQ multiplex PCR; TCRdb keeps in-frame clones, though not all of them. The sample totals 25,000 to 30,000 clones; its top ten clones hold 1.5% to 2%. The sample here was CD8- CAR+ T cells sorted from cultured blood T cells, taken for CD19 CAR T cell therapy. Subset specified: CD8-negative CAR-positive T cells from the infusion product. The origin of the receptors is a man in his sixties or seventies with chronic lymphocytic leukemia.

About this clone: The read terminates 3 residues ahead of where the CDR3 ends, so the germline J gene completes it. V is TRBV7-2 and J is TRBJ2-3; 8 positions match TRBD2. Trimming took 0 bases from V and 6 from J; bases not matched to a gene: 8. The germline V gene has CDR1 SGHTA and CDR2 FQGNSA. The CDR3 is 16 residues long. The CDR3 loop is CASSLAGAGGSDTQYF. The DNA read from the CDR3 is TGTGCCAGCAGCTTAGCAGGGGCGGGGGGATCTGATACG.

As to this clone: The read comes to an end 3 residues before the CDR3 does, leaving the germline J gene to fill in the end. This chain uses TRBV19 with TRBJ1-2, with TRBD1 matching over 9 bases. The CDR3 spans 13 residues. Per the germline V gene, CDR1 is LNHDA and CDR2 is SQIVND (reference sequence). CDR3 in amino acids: CASLDRGRDDYTF. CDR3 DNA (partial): TGTGCCAGTCTCGACAGGGGGAGAGACGAC.

CDR3 DNA (partial): TGTGCCAGCAGATCTAGCTCGAAGACC. Translating gives CASRSSSKT. The whole CDR3 protein is CASRSSSKTQYF. The genes are TRBV6-2 or TRBV6-3 and TRBJ2-5, with D tentatively TRBD2 (5 bases). The DNA ends 3 residues before the CDR3 does, and the rest of the CDR3 is filled in from the germline J gene. The CDR3 is made up of 12 amino acids. Trimming removed 6 bases from V and 6 bases from J, with 11 bases in between. CDR1 and CDR2 from the germline V gene are MNHEY and SVGEGT.

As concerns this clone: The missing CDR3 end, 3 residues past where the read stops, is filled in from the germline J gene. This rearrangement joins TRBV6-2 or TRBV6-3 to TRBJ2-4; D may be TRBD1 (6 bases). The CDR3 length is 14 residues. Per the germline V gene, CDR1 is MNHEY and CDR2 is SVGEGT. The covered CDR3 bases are TGTGCCAGCAGTGTGCAGGGGTTTGCTGAGACT. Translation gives CASSVQGFAET. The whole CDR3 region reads CASSVQGFAETQYF.

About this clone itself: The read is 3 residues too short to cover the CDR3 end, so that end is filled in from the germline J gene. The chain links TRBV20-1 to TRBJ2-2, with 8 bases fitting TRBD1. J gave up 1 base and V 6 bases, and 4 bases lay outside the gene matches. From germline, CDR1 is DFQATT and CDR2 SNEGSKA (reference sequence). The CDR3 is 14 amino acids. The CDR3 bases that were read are TGCAGTGCCAAGGGACAGGAGAACACCGGGGAG. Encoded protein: CSAKGQENTGE. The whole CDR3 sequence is CSAKGQENTGELFF.

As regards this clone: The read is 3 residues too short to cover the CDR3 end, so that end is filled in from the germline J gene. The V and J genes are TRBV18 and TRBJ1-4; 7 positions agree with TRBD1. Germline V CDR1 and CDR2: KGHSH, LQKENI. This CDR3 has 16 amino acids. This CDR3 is CASSLGDRGYNSPLFF. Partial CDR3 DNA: TGTGCCAGCTCACTTGGGGACAGAGGCTATAATTCACCA.

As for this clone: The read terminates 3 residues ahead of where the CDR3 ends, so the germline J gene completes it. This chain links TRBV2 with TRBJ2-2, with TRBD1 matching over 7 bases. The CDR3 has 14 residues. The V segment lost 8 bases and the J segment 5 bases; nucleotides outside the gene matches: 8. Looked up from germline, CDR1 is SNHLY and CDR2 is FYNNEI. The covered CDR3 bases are TGTGCCAGCGAGGGTACAGGGGCGACCGGGGAG. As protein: CASEGTGATGE. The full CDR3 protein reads CASEGTGATGELFF.

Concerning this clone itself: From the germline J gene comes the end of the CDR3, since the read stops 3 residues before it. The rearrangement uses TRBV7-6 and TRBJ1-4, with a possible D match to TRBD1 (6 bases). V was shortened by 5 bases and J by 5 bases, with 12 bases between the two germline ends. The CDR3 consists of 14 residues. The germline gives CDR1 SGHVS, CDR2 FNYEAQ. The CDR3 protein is CASSATGMNEKLFF. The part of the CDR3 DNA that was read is TGTGCCAGCAGCGCTACAGGGATGAATGAAAAA. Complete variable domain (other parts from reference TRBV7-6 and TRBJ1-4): GAGVSQSPRYKVTKRGQDVALRCDPISGHVSLYWYRQALGQGPEFLTYFNYEAQQDKSGLPNDRFSAERPEGSISTLTIQRTEQRDSAMYRCASSATGMNEKLFFGSGTQLSVL.

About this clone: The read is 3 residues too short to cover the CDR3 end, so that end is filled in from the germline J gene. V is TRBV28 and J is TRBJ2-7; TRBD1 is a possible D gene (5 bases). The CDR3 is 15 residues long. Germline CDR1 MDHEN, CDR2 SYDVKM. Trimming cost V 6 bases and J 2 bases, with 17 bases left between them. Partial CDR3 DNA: TGTGCCAGCAGGAACCCCCAGGGAAGGCCCTACGAG. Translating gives CASRNPQGRPYE. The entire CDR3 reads CASRNPQGRPYEQYF. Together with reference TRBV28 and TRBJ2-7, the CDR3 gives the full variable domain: DVKVTQSSRYLVKRTGEKVFLECVQDMDHENMFWYRQDPGLGLRLIYFSYDVKMKEKGDIPEGYSVSREKKERFSLILESASTNQTSMYLCASRNPQGRPYEQYFGPGTRLTVT.

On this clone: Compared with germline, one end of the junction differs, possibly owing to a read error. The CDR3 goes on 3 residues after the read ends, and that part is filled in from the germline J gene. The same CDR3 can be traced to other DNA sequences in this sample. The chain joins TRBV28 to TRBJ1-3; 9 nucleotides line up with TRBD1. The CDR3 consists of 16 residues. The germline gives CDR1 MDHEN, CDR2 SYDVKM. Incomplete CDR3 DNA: TGTGCCAGCAGTTCAACCGGGACAGGGAATGGAAACACT. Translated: CASSSTGTGNGNT. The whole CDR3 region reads CASSSTGTGNGNTIYF.